Listed below are T cell receptor beta chains from one sample, sequenced in a study of OX40 agonist ivuxolimab in advanced cancers. The protocol was immunoSEQ multiplex PCR, while the TCRdb copy is restricted to in-frame clones and leaves out a portion. This table holds roughly 10,000 clones, roughly 70% found once. This sample comprised CD4+ or CD8+ T cells sorted from blood, obtained in a trial of the OX40 agonist ivuxolimab. The origin of the receptors is an adult with an advanced solid tumor such as melanoma, head and neck, liver or kidney cancer. Each CDR3 is given with its conserved first and last residue. Each record gives: J gene, V gene, clone size, D gene, CDR3 DNA, CDR3 protein. A D gene is named only where the DNA matches it firmly. Rows give clone size only sometimes, using once, few, many, or a class for an expanded clone.

>TRBJ2-2|TRBV9|.|.
TGTGCCAGCAGCATCCGGGGCAGTCCGAACACCGGGGAGCTGTTTTTT
CASSIRGSPNTGELFF
>TRBJ1-2|TRBV21-1|.|.
TGTGCCAGCAGCAAAGTTACCAGCGACCCCTTTCATGGCTACACCTTC
CASSKVTSDPFHGYTF
>TRBJ1-5|TRBV5-4|.|.
TGTGCCAGCAGCTTGGGAGGCATCGGCCAGCCCCAGCATTTT
CASSLGGIGQPQHF
>TRBJ1-1|TRBV27|.|.
TGTGCCAGCTCATCCCCGGTGAAGAACACTGAAGCTTTCTTT
CASSSPVKNTEAFF
>TRBJ1-4|TRBV6-1|.|TRBD1
TGTGCCAGCAGTAAATCACCAAACCGGGACAGAGATTTT
CASSKSPNRDRDF
>TRBJ1-4|TRBV28|few|TRBD1
TGTGCCAGCAGTACCATCCCGGGACAGTCTGAAAAACTGTTTTTT
CASSTIPGQSEKLFF
>TRBJ1-1|TRBV2|once|TRBD1
TGTGCCAGCAGGCCAGGGGGGGAGAAAACTGAAGCTTTCTTT
CASRPGGEKTEAFF
>TRBJ2-1|TRBV30|.|TRBD2
TGTGCCTGGGCCGGGACTAGTGGTTCCTACAATGAGCAGTTCTTC
CAWAGTSGSYNEQFF
>TRBJ2-1|TRBV2|.|TRBD2
TGTGCCAGCCGGGACTACTCCAGGAATGAGCAGTTCTTC
CASRDYSRNEQFF
>TRBJ2-2|TRBV5-4|.|.
TGCGCCAGCAGCCTTACAGACGGGGAGCTGTTTTTT
CASSLTDGELFF
>TRBJ2-3|TRBV5-4|once|TRBD2
TGTGCCAGCACCCAGGGACTAGCGGTCGTTAATCCCACAGATACGCAGTATTTT
CASTQGLAVVNPTDTQYF
>TRBJ1-1|TRBV5-1|.|.
TGCGCCAGCAGCTTGCTTCAGGGGTGGAACACTGAAGCTTTCTTT
CASSLLQGWNTEAFF
>TRBJ1-6|TRBV7-2|.|.
TGTGCCAGCAGATCCGGGGGGAGATTGTCACCCCTCCACTTT
CASRSGGRLSPLHF
>TRBJ2-5|TRBV7-7|.|.
TGTGCCAGCACCCCAGGGGGGGTCCAAGAGACCCAGTACTTC
CASTPGGVQETQYF
>TRBJ1-2|TRBV7-6|.|.
TGTGCCAGCAGCTTAGCGGGGGGAAGCGGCTACACCTTC
CASSLAGGSGYTF
>TRBJ1-5|TRBV5-8|.|.
TGTGCCAGCAGCAACCCCAGGGGTCAGCCCCAGCATTTT
CASSNPRGQPQHF
>TRBJ1-2|TRBV6-5|.|.
TGTGCCAGTTGTTTGGGTCCTAACTATGGCTACACCTTC
CASCLGPNYGYTF
>TRBJ1-2|TRBV27|.|TRBD1
TGTGCCAGCAGTCTGGGACAGAGTTATGGCTACACCTTC
CASSLGQSYGYTF
>TRBJ1-2|TRBV4-2|few|TRBD1
TGTGCCAGCAGCAGCCCGGGACAGAACTATGGCTACACCTTC
CASSSPGQNYGYTF
>TRBJ1-5|TRBV5-6|few|.
TGTGCCAGCAGCTTGCCCGATCAGCCCCAGCATTTT
CASSLPDQPQHF
>TRBJ2-3|TRBV7-6|.|.
TGTGCCAGCAGCTTACCTTCGGACGGGGCCCACACAGATACGCAGTATTTT
CASSLPSDGAHTDTQYF
>TRBJ2-2|TRBV14|.|TRBD1
TGTGCCAGCAGCCAAGTGGGCTCGGGACAGGGCGTAGACACCGGGGAGCTGTTTTTT
CASSQVGSGQGVDTGELFF
>TRBJ1-1|TRBV7-9|.|TRBD1
TGTGCCAGCTCGTGGACAGGGTCTGAAGCTTTCTTT
CASSWTGSEAFF
>TRBJ2-7|TRBV27|.|TRBD2
TGTGCCAGCAGTCTACTAGCGTCCTACGAGCAGTACTTC
CASSLLASYEQYF
>TRBJ2-7|TRBV28|once|.
TGTGCCAGCAGTTTATCGGTAGGACACTCGGGCCGTTACGAGCAGTACTTC
CASSLSVGHSGRYEQYF
>TRBJ2-1|TRBV19|.|TRBD1
TGTGCCAGTAGTTCGGGGACAGGGGGCGATGAGCAGTTCTTC
CASSSGTGGDEQFF
>TRBJ2-5|TRBV11-2|.|.
TGTGCCAGCAGCCCATATCGGAGTGGAGAGACCCAGTACTTC
CASSPYRSGETQYF
>TRBJ1-4|TRBV6-5|once|.
TGTGCCAGCACCAGGACGGACCCCAAGGAAAAACTGTTTTTT
CASTRTDPKEKLFF
>TRBJ2-7|TRBV7-2|.|.
TGTGCCAGCAGCCAGACATTCTCCTACGAGCAGTACTTC
CASSQTFSYEQYF
>TRBJ2-3|TRBV9|many|.
TGTGCCAGCAGCGGCCCCTCCGCGGGGACAGATACGCAGTATTTT
CASSGPSAGTDTQYF
>TRBJ1-1|TRBV19|.|.
TGTGCCAGTAGTCCAGGAGTGAACACTGAAGCTTTCTTT
CASSPGVNTEAFF
>TRBJ2-3|TRBV4-1|.|TRBD2
TGCGCCAGCAGCCAAGCCGGGACTAGCGCAGATACGCAGTATTTT
CASSQAGTSADTQYF
>TRBJ1-3|TRBV7-8|.|.
TGTGCCAGCAGCTTCGGCAGCTCTGGAAACACCATATATTTT
CASSFGSSGNTIYF
>TRBJ2-2|TRBV7-9|.|.
TGTGCCAGCAGCTTAATCTTGACAACGAACACCGGGGAGCTGTTTTTT
CASSLILTTNTGELFF
>TRBJ2-5|TRBV6-5|.|TRBD2
TGTGCCAGCAGTTACTTGCGGGGGTCCCAAGAGACCCAGTACTTC
CASSYLRGSQETQYF
>TRBJ2-1|TRBV19|.|.
TGTGCCAGTAGTATAGATTATAGCGGCTACAATGAGCAGTTCTTC
CASSIDYSGYNEQFF
>TRBJ2-7|TRBV6-1|.|.
TGTGCCAGCAGTGATGCCTCCTACGAGCAGTACTTC
CASSDASYEQYF
>TRBJ2-7|TRBV7-9|medium-sized|.
TGTGCCAGCAGCTTATCCGGGTCGGGTAACGAGCAGTACTTC
CASSLSGSGNEQYF
>TRBJ2-1|TRBV19|.|TRBD2
TGTGCCAGTAGTTTCACTAGCGCGGAGTACAATGAGCAGTTCTTC
CASSFTSAEYNEQFF